Below are 12 T cell receptor beta chains sequenced from a single sample in a study of naive and memory T cell subsets. Both TRBC1 and TRBC2 were covered by a beta constant-region primer of two equimolar oligonucleotides. Nested alpha and beta constant-region primers with the SP2 primer drove four PCR rounds on ligated cDNA. Each CDR3 protein gets one entry after TCRdb re-called the UMI-ligation and nested PCR reads with MiXCR. The repertoire holds about 120,000 distinct CDR3 sequences, with around a third as singletons. The sample consisted of central memory CD4+ T cells from blood. The receptors stem from a human donor in good health.

The chain is built from TRBV11-2 and TRBJ2-5; 12 nucleotides align to TRBD2. Trimming took 5 bases from V and 2 from J; bases not matched to a gene: 9. CDR1 and CDR2 (germline): SGHAT, FQNNGV. This CDR3 contains 17 residues. In DNA form, the CDR3 reads TGTGCCAGCAGCCCCCGGGCTAGCGGGAGGGTACAAGAGACCCAGTACTTC. This gives the protein CASSPRASGRVQETQYF.

The chain is built from TRBV18 and TRBJ2-7; D is tentatively TRBD1 or TRBD2 (5 bases each). This CDR3 contains 17 residues. V shed 0 bases and J shed 2 bases, with 17 bases lying between them. CDR1 and CDR2 (germline): KGHSH, LQKENI. This CDR3 is CASSPPGLQGRTYEQYF. The CDR3 DNA reads as TGTGCCAGCTCACCACCGGGTCTGCAGGGACGAACCTACGAGCAGTACTTC.

V is TRBV24-1 and J is TRBJ2-7; tentative D call: TRBD2 (5 bases). Germline lookup yields CDR1 KGHDR and CDR2 SFDVKD. Trimming removed 4 bases from V and 4 bases from J, with 7 bases in between. The CDR3 sequence is 12 residues long. CDR3 in DNA: TGTGCCACCAGTGACCGAGGGTACGAGCAGTACTTC. Translation gives CATSDRGYEQYF.

This chain connects TRBV20-1 to TRBJ2-1, with 14 bases that match TRBD2. Losses at the gene ends were 7 bases for V and 9 bases for J; bases not matched to a gene: 8. This CDR3 region has 14 residues. Germline V gene lookup returns CDR1 DFQATT and CDR2 SNEGSKA (reference sequence). The CDR3 is CSVLGLAGAIEQFF. The DNA of the CDR3 is TGCAGTGTCCTGGGACTAGCGGGAGCGATTGAGCAGTTCTTC.

This clonotype was picked up a small number of times. The chain is built from TRBV29-1 and TRBJ2-1; 14 bases are shared with TRBD2. This CDR3 contains 14 residues. Germline values: CDR1 SQVTM, CDR2 ANQGSEA. V trimming: 4 bases; J trimming: 9 bases; junction bases outside the gene matches: 5. DNA of the CDR3: TGCAGCGTTGGAGGGACTAGCGGGAGTCGTGAGCAGTTCTTC. It specifies CSVGGTSGSREQFF.

CDR3 in DNA: TGTGCCAGCGGGCTATCACAGACCAATTCACCCCTCCACTTT. Translation: CASGLSQTNSPLHF. The chain employs TRBV5-4 and TRBJ1-6; D is unclear. Germline values: CDR1 SGHNT, CDR2 YYREEE (reference sequence). The length of the CDR3 is 14 residues. The V end lost 7 bases, the J end lost 7 bases, and 15 bases lay between the germline ends.

The chain employs TRBV7-9 and TRBJ2-5; the D is unclear. V lost 0 bases to trimming and J lost 3 bases, with 5 bases between them. Germline lookup yields CDR1 SEHNR and CDR2 FQNEAQ (reference sequence). The CDR3 covers 13 residues. The CDR3 sequence is CASSLAAEETQYF. DNA for the CDR3: TGTGCCAGCAGCTTAGCGGCCGAAGAGACCCAGTACTTC.

The genes are TRBV14 and TRBJ2-7; 8 positions agree with TRBD1. V shed 5 bases, J shed 4 bases, and the junction held 10 bases outside the gene matches. The germline V gene encodes CDR1 SGHDN and CDR2 FVKESK. This CDR3 spans 15 amino acids. The CDR3 is CASSAQTGVVYEQYF. The CDR3 nucleotides read TGTGCCAGCAGCGCGCAGACAGGGGTTGTATACGAGCAGTACTTC.

The rearrangement uses TRBV11-2 and TRBJ2-1; the D gene is possibly TRBD2 (6 bases). The CDR3 has 16 residues. V gave up 5 bases and J gave up 10 bases, with 24 bases separating them. Germline V lookup: CDR1 SGHAT, CDR2 FQNNGV. The CDR3 sequence is CASSLAGTGGGGEQFF. As DNA, the CDR3 is TGTGCCAGCAGCCTAGCCGGGACTGGAGGAGGAGGGGAGCAGTTCTTC.

This clonotype showed up many times. The chain is built from TRBV7-8 and TRBJ2-7; D might be TRBD2 (6 bases). Deletions cut 0 bases from V and 4 bases from J, with 7 bases between. The germline CDR1 and CDR2 sequences are SGHVS and FQNEAQ. The CDR3 has 13 amino acids. The CDR3 protein is CASSLAGGYEQYF. CDR3 coding DNA: TGTGCCAGCAGCTTAGCGGGGGGATACGAGCAGTACTTC.

This chain joins TRBV5-6 and TRBJ2-2; 7 bases agree with TRBD1. The length of the CDR3 is 15 residues. The ends lost 6 bases at V and 6 bases at J; junction bases unmatched: 11. Germline CDR1 is SGHDT and CDR2 is YYEEEE. CDR3 region: CASIGAGGLPGELFF. CDR3 nucleotides: TGTGCCAGCATCGGGGCAGGGGGATTGCCCGGGGAGCTGTTTTTT. The entire variable domain, with the rest obtained from reference TRBV5-6 and TRBJ2-2, is as follows: DAGVTQSPTHLIKTRGQQVTLRCSPKSGHDTVSWYQQALGQGPQFIFQYYEEEERQRGNFPDRFSGHQFPNYSSELNVNALLLGDSALYLCASIGAGGLPGELFFGEGSRLTVL.

V usage is TRBV6-2 or TRBV6-3 and J usage is TRBJ1-5, with D possibly matching TRBD1 (6 bases). Looked up from germline, CDR1 is MNHEY and CDR2 is SVGEGT. V gave up 9 bases and J gave up 0 bases, with 9 bases separating them. The CDR3 loop spans 13 amino acids. The CDR3 region is CASQGNSNQPQHF. Here the CDR3 DNA reads TGTGCCAGTCAGGGGAATAGCAATCAGCCCCAGCATTTT.